This T cell receptor beta chain came from a study of blood T cell repertoires in COVID-19. On the study more broadly: T cells, B-cell-depleted T cells, or PBMCs supplied cDNA or gDNA.

Those who participated ranged in age from roughly 18 to 90 years and resided in approximately 26 US areas. TCRdb's table, derived via immunoSEQ multiplex PCR, lists solely in-frame clones and lacks some. The repertoire holds about 220,000 clones, with 84% as singletons. Trimming removed 5 bases at V and 4 bases at J, with 9 bases between. CDR3 length: 13 residues. CDR1 and CDR2 (germline): SGHAT, FQNNGV. This clonotype was obtained from a woman aged 40 to 50 who had recovered from COVID-19. This chain connects TRBV11-2 to TRBJ1-5, with D maybe TRBD1 (6 bases). Sequenced input: PBMCs or T cells enriched from blood (not recorded which). The CDR3: CASSVTGNQPQHF. The CDR3 coding sequence is TGTGCCAGCAGCGTCACAGGGAATCAGCCCCAGCATTTT.